Sequencing of this TCR beta chain was carried out in a study of post-analysis software for immune sequencing data. Points on this clonotype: Its antigen is still unknown.

The CDR3 spans 14 residues. CDR1 and CDR2 from the germline V gene are MGHDK and SYGVNS. V lost 7 bases and J 4 bases, leaving 13 bases between the germline ends. Points from the study as a whole: Versus controls, multiple sclerosis patients showed significantly lower diversity (normalized Chao1). Roughly 5 TRBV segments, TRBV5-6, TRBV5-1 and TRBV20-1 among them, were found more frequent in patients than controls.

Each TCR beta cDNA library carried unique molecular identifiers. MiXCR was run by TCRdb on the PCR reads, yielding one entry per CDR3 protein. The sample yields about 810,000 distinct CDR3 sequences, approximately 50% seen once. The receptor's source is a girl aged 5 to 17 with multiple sclerosis. Sequencing was performed on blood. The chain uses TRBV25-1 and TRBJ2-2; D possibly corresponds to TRBD2 (6 bases). CDR3 region: CASMKSSGTGELFF. Written as DNA, the CDR3 is TGTGCCAGCATGAAGAGTAGCGGCACCGGGGAGCTGTTTTTT.